A single sample gave rise to the 9 T cell receptor beta chains below, sequenced in a study of response to subunit inactivated influenza vaccine. TCRdb re-derived calls from the RT-PCR reads in MiXCR, one entry per CDR3 protein. In the table there are hundreds of thousands of distinct CDR3 sequences, 16% of which are singletons. Here the sequenced sample was CD4+ T cells sorted from PBMCs, taken 23 months after vaccination. The receptors here all came from a man between 50 and 70 years old who received an inactivated influenza vaccine.

This clonotype came up a few times. The V and J genes are TRBV18 and TRBJ2-7; 7 bases align to TRBD1. V shed 1 base and J 0 bases; nucleotides not matched to a gene: 3. The germline gives CDR1 KGHSH, CDR2 LQKENI. CDR3 length: 15 residues. The CDR3 DNA is TGTGCCAGCTCACCACAAGGGGGCCTCTCCTACGAGCAGTACTTC. Translating gives CASSPQGGLSYEQYF.

This clonotype was seen repeatedly, ten times or more. The DNA of the CDR3 is TGCGCCAGCAGACCTCTCGCGGCGACCTACGAGCAGTACTTC. This gives the protein CASRPLAATYEQYF. The chain uses TRBV5-1 and TRBJ2-7; D unresolved. Germline CDR1 is SGHRS and CDR2 is YFSETQ. CDR3 length: 14 amino acids. Trimming left V 5 bases short and J 2 bases short, with 14 bases between.

This clonotype was observed many times. The V gene is TRBV9, the J gene TRBJ2-1, with TRBD1 matching over 8 bases. Trimming took 4 bases from V and 8 from J; bases not matched to a gene: 11. Germline CDR1 reads SGDLS; CDR2 reads YYNGEE. The CDR3 runs 15 residues. The chain's CDR3 is CASSPDPGQGYEQFF. The CDR3 nucleotides read TGTGCCAGCAGCCCCGACCCTGGACAGGGCTATGAGCAGTTCTTC.

This chain uses TRBV2 with TRBJ1-5, with D tentatively TRBD1 (5 bases). Germline V gene sequence: CDR1 SNHLY, CDR2 FYNNEI. V lost 7 bases to trimming and J lost 6 bases, with 13 bases between them. This CDR3 is built from 13 residues. CDR3 residues: CASKEGPGQPQHF. CDR3 coding DNA: TGTGCCAGCAAGGAGGGACCGGGTCAGCCCCAGCATTTT.

V is TRBV3-1 and J is TRBJ2-7; 8 positions match TRBD2. V lost 2 bases to trimming and J lost 6 bases; unmatched junction nucleotides: 15. The CDR3 has 17 amino acids. CDR1 and CDR2 (germline): LGHDT, YNNKEL (reference sequence). This CDR3 reads CASSQNRILVAGLEQYF. The DNA for the CDR3 is TGTGCCAGCAGCCAAAACAGGATTTTAGTAGCGGGACTCGAGCAGTACTTC.

This clonotype has at least ten counts. The chain carries TRBV4-2 and TRBJ2-2; the match to TRBD2 covers 11 bases. Germline V gene data show CDR1 as LGHNA and CDR2 as YNFKEQ. This CDR3 spans 16 amino acids. V was pared by 1 base and J by 5 bases, with 3 bases of the junction left unmatched. This CDR3 reads CASSQAPSGGTGELFF. The CDR3 coding sequence is TGTGCCAGCAGCCAAGCGCCTAGCGGGGGGACCGGGGAGCTGTTTTTT.

Of note for this clonotype: The junction does not match germline at one end; this may be a read error. This chain connects TRBV28 to TRBJ2-3; TRBD2 matches at 7 bases. Looked up from germline, CDR1 is MDHEN and CDR2 is SYDVKM. CDR3 length: 13 amino acids. The CDR3 DNA reads TGTGCCAGCCGGGACTACCCCTCAGATACGCGGTATTTT. This encodes CASRDYPSDTRYF.

The chain employs TRBV3-1 and TRBJ1-1, with no clear D. CDR1 LGHDT and CDR2 YNNKEL come from the germline V gene (reference sequence). Trimming took off 0 bases at V and 1 base at J, with 9 bases between the two ends. The CDR3 sequence is 15 residues long. CDR3 in amino acids: CASSQDPWKNTEAFF. CDR3 DNA sequence: TGTGCCAGCAGCCAAGATCCTTGGAAGAACACTGAAGCTTTCTTT. The whole variable domain, remainder taken from reference TRBV3-1 and TRBJ1-1, is DTAVSQTPKYLVTQMGNDKSIKCEQNLGHDTMYWYKQDSKKFLKIMFSYNNKELIINETVPNRFSPKSPDKAHLNLHINSLELGDSAVYFCASSQDPWKNTEAFFGQGTRLTVV.

This rearrangement joins TRBV4-3 to TRBJ2-5; D remains unclear. Trimming removed 0 bases from V and 12 bases from J, with 14 bases in between. The CDR3 sequence is 13 residues long. Looked up from germline, CDR1 is LGHNA and CDR2 is YSLEER. The CDR3 reads CASSQDRMTAKYF. Written as DNA, the CDR3 is TGCGCCAGCAGCCAAGATCGGATGACGGCGAAGTACTTC.